This T cell receptor (beta chain) was documented in a study of T-cell memory formation after mild COVID-19. Findings and caveats of the study: The pre-infection memory compartment contained some responding clones, suggesting cross-reactive memory joined. Nothing showed for sure that second-wave clones peaking on day 37 were SARS-CoV-2 specific. Day 15 to 85 contracting clones showed balanced CD4/CD8; day 15 to 37 expanders favored CD4+.

The CDR3 spans 14 residues. V was clipped by 3 bases and J by 0 bases, with 11 bases between them. In germline, CDR1 is DFQATT, CDR2 SNEGSKA (reference sequence). Sample barcodes and UMIs were carried by the TCR alpha and TCR beta cDNA libraries that 5'RACE generated with constant-segment primers. MiXCR was run by TCRdb on the 5' RACE reads, yielding one entry per CDR3 protein. The repertoire holds 140,000 to 150,000 distinct CDR3 sequences, approximately 21% seen once, with around 2% in the top ten. This clonotype showed up just a few times. The antigen is not known. Sequencing used PBMCs or a T cell subset sorted from them (not recorded which). The rearrangement joins TRBV20-1 to TRBJ2-5, with D unresolved. The TCR comes from an adult woman who had mild COVID-19 (a few samples of this study predate the infection). Cell type and time point are not known. The CDR3 DNA is TGCAGTGCTAGTGCCCGACCGGACCAAGAGACCCAGTACTTC. It translates to CSASARPDQETQYF.